This T cell receptor beta chain was documented in a study of HIV-infected patients and healthy controls. No cell fractionation was done, so the repertoire covers all unsorted peripheral blood T cells. Control samples came from roughly ten uninfected healthy donors, four of them resampled after around twelve weeks. Study-wide results and caveats: During therapy, HIV-associated CDR3s fell significantly in frequency, while CMV-associated CDR3s did not change significantly. Compared with untreated HIV+ repertoires, healthy controls showed roughly threefold more distinct CDR3s and higher Shannon diversity.

On this clonotype: No antigen is known for it.

Per the germline V gene, CDR1 is MNHEY and CDR2 is SVGEGT. The CDR3 is 16 residues long. Trimming took 0 bases from V and 4 from J, leaving 16 bases between them. cDNA was made from about 480 ng RNA using alpha and beta constant primers. Separate chain-specific third strand synthesis with multiplexing indices produced the alpha and beta libraries. Each molecule carried a 12-nucleotide identifier made of two joined random hexamers added before amplification. Each CDR3 protein gets one entry after TCRdb re-called the 5' RACE reads with MiXCR. The data hold about 18,000 distinct CDR3 sequences, with 12% observed a single time.

The rearrangement joins TRBV6-2 or TRBV6-3 to TRBJ2-7; no definite D call. The material sequenced was blood. The clonotype originates from an adult in good health. CDR3 nucleotide sequence: TGTGCCAGCAGTTACTCGGAAAGGCTTTACTGGTACGAGCAGTACTTC. Translation gives CASSYSERLYWYEQYF.